This TCR beta chain was obtained from a study of T-cell memory formation after mild COVID-19. Across the whole study: The TCR clusters were mostly specific to one donor.

As regards this clonotype: Its antigen is unknown.

TCRdb reprocessed the 5' RACE reads with MiXCR, giving one entry per CDR3 protein. Among about 150,000 distinct CDR3 sequences listed, 30% to 35% were seen once. Deletions cut 5 bases from V and 3 bases from J, with 16 bases between. Germline assignment: CDR1 ENHRY and CDR2 SYGVKD. The CDR3 is 15 amino acids. Regarding the study as a whole: Nothing showed for sure that second-wave clones peaking on day 37 were SARS-CoV-2 specific. Contracting CD4+ clones lay largely in CM and EM, with CD8+ ones residing in EMRA.

This TCR was recovered from an adult woman who had mild COVID-19 (a few samples of this study predate the infection). Cell type and time point are not known. Sequencing was carried out using PBMCs or a T cell subset sorted from them (not recorded which). The genes are TRBV10-3 and TRBJ2-5; D possibly uses TRBD1 or TRBD2 (5 bases each). The CDR3 region has the DNA TGTGCCATCAGTAAAACCGGGACCACCAAAGAGACCCAGTACTTC. This codes for CAISKTGTTKETQYF.